This entry lists 3 T cell receptor beta chains sequenced from one sample in a study of blood T cell repertoires in COVID-19. Assay used: immunoSEQ multiplex PCR; TCRdb lists only in-frame clones, some missing. The sample shows around 58,000 clones, 65% to 90% of them seen only once. Sequences were obtained from peripheral blood. These TCRs come from a human donor in a cohort sampled during active COVID-19.

This sequence joins TRBV18 and TRBJ1-6, with no clear D. V lost 1 base to trimming and J lost 10 bases, with 14 bases between them. CDR3 length: 15 amino acids. The germline CDR1 and CDR2 sequences are KGHSH and LQKENI. The CDR3, as DNA: TGTGCCAGCTCACCACATGGCGATGCGGGATCACCCCTCCACTTT. It is translated as CASSPHGDAGSPLHF.

This chain joins TRBV6-5 and TRBJ2-3; TRBD2 is a possible D gene (5 bases). The germline V gene has CDR1 MNHEY and CDR2 SVGAGI. V was trimmed by 6 bases and J by 0 bases, leaving 13 bases between them. The CDR3 has 15 residues. Here the CDR3 reads CASRDSFRSTDTQYF. CDR3 DNA: TGTGCCAGCAGGGACTCCTTTCGTAGCACAGATACGCAGTATTTT.

The chain joins TRBV6-2 or TRBV6-3 to TRBJ1-2; 8 nucleotides line up with TRBD1. The CDR3 totals 16 residues. The germline V gene encodes CDR1 MNHEY and CDR2 SVGEGT. V shed 6 bases and J 4 bases; nucleotides not matched to a gene: 13. CDR3 nucleotides: TGTGCCAGCAGCTCCGGGACAGGAGGGCTAGCCTATGGCTACACCTTC. Residues: CASSSGTGGLAYGYTF.